These T cell receptor beta chains were read from a single sample in a study of OX40 agonist ivuxolimab in advanced cancers. Some clones are missing from TCRdb's copy, which holds only in-frame ones; the method was immunoSEQ multiplex PCR. The data show some 5,700 clones, approximately 80% seen once. Sequencing was performed on CD4+ or CD8+ T cells sorted from blood, taken in a trial of the OX40 agonist ivuxolimab. These receptors all stem from an adult with an advanced solid tumor such as melanoma, head and neck, liver or kidney cancer. Each CDR3 is given with its conserved first and last residue. Fields, in order: D gene, J gene, clone size, V gene, CDR3 protein, CDR3 DNA. D genes are given only for firm matches. Expanded clones are given a class, and other clones once, few, many or no size at all.

>TRBD1|TRBJ1-2|.|TRBV15
CATSRDGDRGRMLYGYTF
TGTGCCACCAGCAGAGATGGGGACAGGGGGCGCATGCTCTATGGCTACACCTTC
>.|TRBJ2-1|few|TRBV19
CASSILVWLDEQFF
TGTGCCAGTAGTATCCTTGTGTGGTTGGATGAGCAGTTCTTC
>.|TRBJ1-5|.|TRBV9
CASSGTGGAQPQHF
TGTGCCAGCAGCGGCACGGGGGGGGCTCAGCCCCAGCATTTT
>.|TRBJ2-1|.|TRBV6-5
CASSHSGTSSYNEQFF
TGTGCCAGCAGTCACTCAGGAACGAGCTCCTACAATGAGCAGTTCTTC
>TRBD2|TRBJ2-7|.|TRBV2
CASSVGRLAGVIEQYF
TGTGCCAGCAGTGTGGGGAGACTAGCGGGAGTAATCGAGCAGTACTTC
>TRBD1|TRBJ2-1|.|TRBV7-9
CASSGPVQGANEQFF
TGTGCCAGCAGCGGCCCTGTGCAGGGGGCAAATGAGCAGTTCTTC
>TRBD2|TRBJ2-7|.|TRBV5-6
CASSLWPSGRNEQYF
TGTGCCAGCAGCTTGTGGCCTAGCGGGAGGAACGAGCAGTACTTC
>TRBD2|TRBJ2-7|.|TRBV19
CASSMGGFDEQYF
TGTGCCAGTAGTATGGGGGGGTTCGACGAGCAGTACTTC
>.|TRBJ2-7|.|TRBV7-2
CASSLTTGHYEQYF
TGTGCCAGCAGCCTAACGACAGGCCACTACGAGCAGTACTTC
>TRBD2|TRBJ2-1|.|TRBV11-2
CASSPPGLALPTYNNEQFF
TGTGCCAGCAGCCCTCCGGGACTAGCACTACCCACTTACAACAATGAGCAGTTCTTC
>.|TRBJ2-1|.|TRBV11-2
CASSYTPREQFF
TGTGCCAGCAGCTATACACCCAGGGAGCAGTTCTTC
>.|TRBJ1-1|.|TRBV15
CATSPFRENTEAFF
TGTGCCACCAGTCCTTTCAGGGAGAACACTGAAGCTTTCTTT
>.|TRBJ1-2|.|TRBV15
CATSRDRGAGYGYTF
TGTGCCACCAGCAGAGATCGGGGGGCTGGCTATGGCTACACCTTC
>TRBD2|TRBJ2-7|.|TRBV4-2
CASSQGLASSYEQYF
TGTGCCAGCAGCCAAGGACTAGCGAGCTCCTACGAGCAGTACTTC
>.|TRBJ1-2|.|TRBV5-1
CASSLGSLYGYTF
TGCGCCAGCAGCTTAGGCTCACTCTATGGCTACACCTTC
>TRBD2|TRBJ2-7|.|TRBV4-1
CASSQELAGGEQYF
TGCGCCAGCAGCCAAGAACTAGCGGGAGGCGAGCAGTACTTC
>.|TRBJ2-3|.|TRBV28
CASSPPEGWDTQYF
TGTGCCAGCAGTCCCCCGGAGGGTTGGGATACGCAGTATTTT
>.|TRBJ1-1|.|TRBV19
CASSTWGLVNTEAFF
TGTGCCAGTAGTACCTGGGGTTTGGTGAACACTGAAGCTTTCTTT
>TRBD1|TRBJ2-7|.|TRBV19
CASSGPGQHYEQYF
TGTGCCAGTAGTGGTCCGGGACAGCACTACGAGCAGTACTTC
>.|TRBJ2-1|once|TRBV19
CASSIGLNSYNEQFF
TGTGCCAGTAGTATAGGACTGAACTCCTACAATGAGCAGTTCTTC
>TRBD2|TRBJ2-7|.|TRBV27
CASSFGGGAYEQYF
TGTGCCAGCAGTTTCGGCGGGGGGGCGTACGAGCAGTACTTC
>TRBD1|TRBJ2-3|.|TRBV5-8
CASSPPGQGRHF
TGTGCCAGCAGCCCACCGGGACAGGGACGGCATTTT
>.|TRBJ2-2|.|TRBV19
CAGSIGFAGLNTGELFF
TGTGCCGGTAGTATCGGCTTTGCGGGCTTGAACACCGGGGAGCTGTTTTTT
>.|TRBJ2-5|few|TRBV12-5
CASGLLGEEETQYF
TGTGCTAGTGGTTTGTTAGGGGAGGAAGAGACCCAGTACTTC
>.|TRBJ1-1|.|TRBV2
CASRTDGGRTEAFF
TGTGCCAGCAGGACGGACGGAGGTCGGACTGAAGCTTTCTTT
>TRBD2|TRBJ2-7|.|TRBV7-2
CASSWGWAGGAYEQYF
TGTGCCAGCAGCTGGGGGTGGGCGGGAGGAGCCTACGAGCAGTACTTC
>.|TRBJ2-2|once|TRBV29-1
CSVEGTIGELFF
TGCAGCGTTGAAGGGACGATCGGGGAGCTGTTTTTT
>.|TRBJ2-2|few|TRBV4-1
CASSQDSRTGELFF
TGCGCCAGCAGCCAGGACAGCCGCACCGGGGAGCTGTTTTTT
>.|TRBJ1-6|.|TRBV2
CASSAVGRVSYNSPLHF
TGTGCCAGCAGTGCCGTGGGGCGAGTGTCCTATAATTCACCCCTCCACTTT
>.|TRBJ1-2|.|TRBV9
CASSVAVSAPHGYTF
TGTGCCAGCAGCGTTGCCGTCTCGGCCCCTCATGGCTACACCTTC
>.|TRBJ1-2|.|TRBV27
CASSPHVNYGYTF
TGTGCCAGCAGTCCACACGTTAACTATGGCTACACCTTC
>.|TRBJ2-1|.|TRBV5-4
CASSFPDAYNEQFF
TGTGCCAGCAGCTTTCCGGACGCATACAATGAGCAGTTCTTC
>.|TRBJ2-1|.|TRBV20-1
CSAMGDNEQFF
TGCAGTGCTATGGGCGACAATGAGCAGTTCTTC
>.|TRBJ1-2|.|TRBV6-5
CASSLRWTYGYTF
TGTGCCAGCAGCCTACGGTGGACCTATGGCTACACCTTC
>TRBD2|TRBJ2-7|.|TRBV2
CASSESLGEGNYEQYF
TGTGCCAGCAGTGAAAGTCTCGGGGAGGGAAACTACGAGCAGTACTTC
>.|TRBJ2-5|.|TRBV18
CASSPGPTATGTQYF
TGTGCCAGCTCACCTGGACCAACTGCCACGGGGACCCAGTACTTC
>.|TRBJ2-7|once|TRBV30
CAWSVGSGEQYF
TGTGCCTGGAGTGTGGGGTCGGGGGAGCAGTACTTC
>.|TRBJ2-7|few|TRBV19
CASSIGTGSYEQYF
TGTGCCAGTAGTATAGGCACAGGCTCCTACGAGCAGTACTTC
>TRBD1|TRBJ1-1|.|TRBV9
CASSVALTGGTEAFF
TGTGCCAGCAGCGTAGCCCTGACAGGGGGCACTGAAGCTTTCTTT
>.|TRBJ2-2|.|TRBV29-1
CSVDFQGYTGELFF
TGCAGCGTTGACTTCCAGGGTTACACCGGGGAGCTGTTTTTT
>.|TRBJ2-5|.|TRBV6-5
CASSEGGPETQYF
TGTGCCAGCAGTGAGGGGGGCCCAGAGACCCAGTACTTC
>.|TRBJ1-4|once|TRBV7-8
CASSLGGGRDEKLFF
TGTGCCAGCAGCTTAGGTGGGGGGAGGGATGAAAAACTGTTTTTT